The 9 T cell receptor beta chains in this list originate from one sample, sequenced in a study of cytomegalovirus exposure and HLA in healthy donors (dated by TCRdb to about 2017). Library preparation employed the immunoSEQ multiplex PCR assay. For the multiplex PCR, a mixture combining 60 forward primers for TCR Vbeta segments and 13 reverse primers for TCR Jbeta segments was used. In its TCRdb copy, this immuneACCESS table keeps in-frame sequences only and misses some clones. Where compared with another copy, unresolved V genes explain less than half of these, and the others have no known cause. The sample data list roughly 170,000 clones, and approximately 81% of these were observed just once. Roughly 1% of the sample comes from the top ten. Sequenced: PBMCs. These receptors all stem from a man younger than 40 in good health and CMV-seronegative.

This chain connects TRBV7-9 to TRBJ2-7; D might be TRBD2 (6 bases). CDR3 length equals 15 residues. Germline CDR1 SEHNR, CDR2 FQNEAQ (reference sequence). Trimming took 1 base from V and 2 from J, leaving 12 bases between them. The CDR3 DNA is TGTGCCAGCAGCTTAGATAGGCGGGGCCCCTACGAGCAGTACTTC. Translated: CASSLDRRGPYEQYF.

This clone was observed a handful of times. The rearrangement uses TRBV30 and TRBJ2-1, with D perhaps matching TRBD1 (5 bases). CDR3 length equals 16 residues. Germline V lookup: CDR1 GTSNPN, CDR2 SVGIG (reference sequence). Trimming shortened V by 0 bases and J by 8 bases, and 20 bases separated the two germline ends. The DNA for the CDR3 is TGTGCCTGGAGTGTACTCCTAGGGGCTGTCGGGCATGAGCAGTTCTTC. Translation: CAWSVLLGAVGHEQFF.

The gene calls are TRBV7-2 and TRBJ1-3; D is perhaps TRBD1 (6 bases). V lost 4 bases to trimming and J lost 0 bases, with 10 bases between them. The CDR3 is 15 residues long. Germline loops: CDR1 SGHTA, CDR2 FQGNSA. This CDR3 reads CASSSGQTSGNTIYF. DNA of the CDR3: TGTGCCAGCAGCTCCGGACAGACCTCTGGAAACACCATATATTTT.

The chain carries TRBV2 and TRBJ2-3; no clear D. This CDR3 region has 15 residues. Germline-derived CDR1 and CDR2 are SNHLY and FYNNEI. V was shortened by 2 bases and J by 6 bases, with 15 bases between the two germline ends. CDR3 in DNA: TGTGCCAGCAGTGAAAATGGGCCCGCCCCGGATACGCAGTATTTT. Translated: CASSENGPAPDTQYF.

V is TRBV18 and J is TRBJ1-6; 8 nucleotides line up with TRBD1. The CDR3 is 13 residues long. Germline V lookup: CDR1 KGHSH, CDR2 LQKENI. V dropped 4 bases and J dropped 10; count of bases not matched to a gene: 3. CDR3 region: CASSLGQGSPLHF. CDR3 DNA sequence: TGTGCCAGCTCACTCGGACAGGGATCACCCCTCCACTTT.

This chain uses TRBV5-1 with TRBJ2-2; D is unresolved. CDR1 and CDR2 (germline): SGHRS, YFSETQ. V dropped 2 bases and J dropped 0 bases, with 8 bases sitting between them. The CDR3 is 15 residues long. DNA of the CDR3: TGCGCCAGCAGCTTCTCTCTACCGAACACCGGGGAGCTGTTTTTT. It is translated as CASSFSLPNTGELFF.

The sample holds a few counts of this clone. The rearrangement uses TRBV28 and TRBJ1-2; D not resolved. The V end was cut by 2 bases, the J end by 4 bases, with 8 bases between. The CDR3 totals 13 residues. CDR1 and CDR2 from the germline V gene are MDHEN and SYDVKM. CDR3 bases: TGTGCCAGCAGTTTAGTATCGTCCTATGGCTACACCTTC. Translating it yields CASSLVSSYGYTF.

The rearrangement joins TRBV29-1 to TRBJ2-1; 7 bases match TRBD2. Germline-derived CDR1 and CDR2 are SQVTM and ANQGSEA. V trimming: 3 bases; J trimming: 3 bases; junction bases outside the gene matches: 5. The CDR3 length is 14 residues. The CDR3 DNA reads TGCAGCGTTGACGCGGGAGACGGCTACAATGAGCAGTTCTTC. This sequence encodes CSVDAGDGYNEQFF.

J is TRBJ2-7 and V is TRBV5-8; a weak D match, TRBD2 (7 bases). Germline V gene sequence: CDR1 SGHTS, CDR2 YDEGEE. Trimming took off 2 bases at V and 4 bases at J, with 19 bases between the two ends. The CDR3 has 16 amino acids. The CDR3, as DNA: TGTGCCAGCAGCTTCTCCATCGGGGGGCGCGAATACGAGCAGTACTTC. This encodes CASSFSIGGREYEQYF.